This entry is about one T cell receptor beta chain. The sample belongs to a study of blood T cell repertoires in COVID-19. Across the study: COVID-19 samples from acute and convalescent phases originated in the United States, Italy and Spain.

Clones were sequenced by immunoSEQ multiplex PCR, and TCRdb holds only the in-frame ones, with some missing. The sample contains 70,000 to 95,000 clones, roughly 80% of which appear only once. Germline-derived CDR1 and CDR2 are SGHAT and FQNNGV. The CDR3 spans 16 residues. After removal of 5 bases from V and 6 bases from J, the junction contained 9 bases not matched to a gene. This rearrangement joins TRBV11-2 to TRBJ2-3; 12 bases map to TRBD2. The receptor was isolated from a woman aged 40 to 55 with active or convalescent COVID-19. Material: peripheral blood. The CDR3 reads CASSPSSGRARDTQYF. CDR3 sequence (DNA): TGTGCCAGCAGCCCCTCTAGCGGGAGGGCCAGGGATACGCAGTATTTT.